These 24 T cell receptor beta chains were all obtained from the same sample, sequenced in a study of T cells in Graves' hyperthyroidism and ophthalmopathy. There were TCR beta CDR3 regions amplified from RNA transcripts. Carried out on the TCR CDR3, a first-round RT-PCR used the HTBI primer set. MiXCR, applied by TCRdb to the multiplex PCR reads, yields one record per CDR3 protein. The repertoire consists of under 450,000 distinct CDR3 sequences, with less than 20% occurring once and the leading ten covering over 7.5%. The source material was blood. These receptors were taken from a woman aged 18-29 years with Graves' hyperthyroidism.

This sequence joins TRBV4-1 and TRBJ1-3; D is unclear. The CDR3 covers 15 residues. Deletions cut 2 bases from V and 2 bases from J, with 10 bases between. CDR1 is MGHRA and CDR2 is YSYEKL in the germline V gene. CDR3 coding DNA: TGCGCCAGCAGCCAATGGGGAGCGCCTGGAAACACCATATATTTT. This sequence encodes CASSQWGAPGNTIYF.

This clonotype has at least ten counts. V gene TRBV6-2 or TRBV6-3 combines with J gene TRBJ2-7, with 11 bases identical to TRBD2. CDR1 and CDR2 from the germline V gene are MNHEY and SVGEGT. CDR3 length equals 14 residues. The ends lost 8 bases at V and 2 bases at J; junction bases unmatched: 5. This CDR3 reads CASQRLAGTYEQYF. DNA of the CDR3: TGTGCCAGCCAAAGACTAGCGGGGACCTACGAGCAGTACTTC.

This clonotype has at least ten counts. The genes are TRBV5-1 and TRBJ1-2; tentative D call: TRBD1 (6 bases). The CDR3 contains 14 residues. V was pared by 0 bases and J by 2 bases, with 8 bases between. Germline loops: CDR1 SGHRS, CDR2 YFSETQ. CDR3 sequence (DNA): TGCGCCAGCAGCTTGGACAGGGAGAACTATGGCTACACCTTC. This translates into CASSLDRENYGYTF.

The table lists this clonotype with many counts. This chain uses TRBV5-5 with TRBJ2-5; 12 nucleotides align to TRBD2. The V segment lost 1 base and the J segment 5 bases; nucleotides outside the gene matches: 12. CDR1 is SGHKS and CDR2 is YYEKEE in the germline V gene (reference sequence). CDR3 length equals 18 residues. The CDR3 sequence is CASSLQLAGGQGAETQYF. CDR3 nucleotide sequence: TGTGCCAGCAGCTTGCAACTAGCGGGGGGCCAGGGGGCTGAGACCCAGTACTTC.

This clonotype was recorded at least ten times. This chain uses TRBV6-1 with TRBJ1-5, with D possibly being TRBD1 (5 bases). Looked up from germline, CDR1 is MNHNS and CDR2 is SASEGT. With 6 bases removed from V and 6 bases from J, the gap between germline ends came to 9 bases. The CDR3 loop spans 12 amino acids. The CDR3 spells CASRLGVQPQHF. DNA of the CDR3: TGTGCCAGCAGATTAGGGGTTCAGCCCCAGCATTTT.

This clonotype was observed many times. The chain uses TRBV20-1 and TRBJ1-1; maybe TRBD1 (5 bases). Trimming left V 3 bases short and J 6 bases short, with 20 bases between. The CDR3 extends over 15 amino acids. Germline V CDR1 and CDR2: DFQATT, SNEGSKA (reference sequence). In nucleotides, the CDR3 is TGCAGTGCTAGGATCGCAGGGTCCGCGGGGGCTGAAGCTTTCTTT. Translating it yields CSARIAGSAGAEAFF.

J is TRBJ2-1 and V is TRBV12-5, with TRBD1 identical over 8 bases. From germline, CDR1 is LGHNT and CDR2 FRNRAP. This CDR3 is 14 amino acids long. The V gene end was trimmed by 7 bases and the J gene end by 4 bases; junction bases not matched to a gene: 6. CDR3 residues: CASALGQAYNEQFF. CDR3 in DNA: TGTGCTAGTGCCTTGGGACAGGCTTACAATGAGCAGTTCTTC. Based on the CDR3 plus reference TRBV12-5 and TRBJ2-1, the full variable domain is DARVTQTPRHKVTEMGQEVTMRCQPILGHNTVFWYRQTMMQGLELLAYFRNRAPLDDSGMPKDRFSAEMPDATLATLKIQPSEPRDSAVYFCASALGQAYNEQFFGPGTRLTVL.

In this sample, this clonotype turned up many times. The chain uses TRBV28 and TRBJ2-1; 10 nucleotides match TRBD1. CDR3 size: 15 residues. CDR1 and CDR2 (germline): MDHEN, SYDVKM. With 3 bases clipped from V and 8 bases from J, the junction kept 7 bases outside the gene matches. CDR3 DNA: TGTGCCAGCAGTTTCCCGGGACAGGGGTCATATGAGCAGTTCTTC. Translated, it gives CASSFPGQGSYEQFF.

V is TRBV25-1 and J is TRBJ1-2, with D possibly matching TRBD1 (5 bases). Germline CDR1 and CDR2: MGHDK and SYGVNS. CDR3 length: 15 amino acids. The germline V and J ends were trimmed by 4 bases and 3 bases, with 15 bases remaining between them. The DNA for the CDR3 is TGTGCCAGCAGTGGCCGGTCCGGGGGAGACTATGGCTACACCTTC. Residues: CASSGRSGGDYGYTF.

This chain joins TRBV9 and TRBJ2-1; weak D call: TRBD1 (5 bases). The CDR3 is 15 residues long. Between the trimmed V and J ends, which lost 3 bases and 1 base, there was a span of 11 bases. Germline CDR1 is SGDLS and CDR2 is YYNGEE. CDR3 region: CASSGQGNSYNEQFF. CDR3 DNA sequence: TGTGCCAGCAGCGGGCAGGGAAATTCCTACAATGAGCAGTTCTTC.

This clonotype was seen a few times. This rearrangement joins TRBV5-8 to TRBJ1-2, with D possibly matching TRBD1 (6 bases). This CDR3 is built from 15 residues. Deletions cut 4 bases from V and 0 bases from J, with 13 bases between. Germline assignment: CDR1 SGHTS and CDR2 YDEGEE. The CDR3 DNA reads TGTGCCAGCAGCACAGGACAGATCGCTAACTATGGCTACACCTTC. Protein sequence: CASSTGQIANYGYTF.

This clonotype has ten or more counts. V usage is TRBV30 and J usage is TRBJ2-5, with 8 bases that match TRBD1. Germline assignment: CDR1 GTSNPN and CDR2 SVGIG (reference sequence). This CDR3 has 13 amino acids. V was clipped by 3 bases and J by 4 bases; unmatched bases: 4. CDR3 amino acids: CAWSRGRIETQYF. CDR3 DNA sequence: TGTGCCTGGAGCAGGGGGCGCATAGAGACCCAGTACTTC.

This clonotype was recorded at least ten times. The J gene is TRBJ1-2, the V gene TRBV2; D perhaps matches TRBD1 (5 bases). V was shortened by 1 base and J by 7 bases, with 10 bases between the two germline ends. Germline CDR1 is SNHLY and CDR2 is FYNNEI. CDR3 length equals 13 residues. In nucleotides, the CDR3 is TGTGCCAGCAGTGAAGGGGCAGGGAGTGGCTACACCTTC. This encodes CASSEGAGSGYTF.

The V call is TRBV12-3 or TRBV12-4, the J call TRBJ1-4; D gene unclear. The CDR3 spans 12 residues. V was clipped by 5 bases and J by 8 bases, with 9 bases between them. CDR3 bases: TGTGCCAGCAGTCGCTTTTGGGAAAAACTGTTTTTT. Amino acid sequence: CASSRFWEKLFF.

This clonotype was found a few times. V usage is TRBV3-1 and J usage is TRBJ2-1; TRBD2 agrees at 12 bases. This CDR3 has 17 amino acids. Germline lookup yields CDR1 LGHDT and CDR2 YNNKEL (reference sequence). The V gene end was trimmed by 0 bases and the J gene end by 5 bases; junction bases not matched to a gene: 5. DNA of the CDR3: TGTGCCAGCAGCCAAGAGGCTAGCGGGGGGGTTCACAATGAGCAGTTCTTC. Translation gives CASSQEASGGVHNEQFF.

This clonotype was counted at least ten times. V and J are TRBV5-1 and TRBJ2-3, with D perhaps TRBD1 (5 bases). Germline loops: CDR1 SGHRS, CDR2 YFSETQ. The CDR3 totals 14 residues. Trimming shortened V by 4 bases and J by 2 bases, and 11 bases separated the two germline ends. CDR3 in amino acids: CASSPWGNTDTQYF. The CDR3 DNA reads TGCGCCAGCAGCCCCTGGGGCAACACAGATACGCAGTATTTT.

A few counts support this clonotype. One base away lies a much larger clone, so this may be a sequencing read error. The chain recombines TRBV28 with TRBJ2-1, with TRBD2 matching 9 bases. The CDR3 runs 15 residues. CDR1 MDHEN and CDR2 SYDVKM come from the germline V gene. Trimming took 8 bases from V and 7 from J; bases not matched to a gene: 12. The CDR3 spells CASGLTSGGGNEQFF. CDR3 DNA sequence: TGTGCCAGCGGATTGACTAGCGGAGGCGGGAATGAGCAGTTCTTC.

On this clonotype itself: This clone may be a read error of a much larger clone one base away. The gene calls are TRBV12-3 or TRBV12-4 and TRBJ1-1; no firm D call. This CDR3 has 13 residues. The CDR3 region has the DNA TGTGCCGGCAGACTCATGGCGAACACTGAAGCTTTCTTT. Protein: CAGRLMANTEAFF.

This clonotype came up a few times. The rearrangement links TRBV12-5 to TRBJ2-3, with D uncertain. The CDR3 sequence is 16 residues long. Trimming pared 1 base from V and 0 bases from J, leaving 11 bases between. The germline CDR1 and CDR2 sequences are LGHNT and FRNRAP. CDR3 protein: CASGLGGGRSTDTQYF. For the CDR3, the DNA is TGTGCTAGTGGTTTGGGGGGTGGACGGAGCACAGATACGCAGTATTTT.

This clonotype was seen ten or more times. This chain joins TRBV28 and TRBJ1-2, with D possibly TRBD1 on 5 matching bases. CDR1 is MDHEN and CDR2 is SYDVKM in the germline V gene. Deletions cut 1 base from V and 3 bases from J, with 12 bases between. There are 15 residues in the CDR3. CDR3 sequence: CASSLSPGLDYGYTF. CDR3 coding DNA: TGTGCCAGCAGTTTATCACCAGGGCTGGACTATGGCTACACCTTC.

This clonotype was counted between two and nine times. The CDR3 sequence is CASGGGSSYEQYF. In DNA, the CDR3 is TGCGCCAGTGGAGGGGGAAGCTCCTACGAGCAGTACTTC. The chain joins TRBV5-1 to TRBJ2-7, with D perhaps given as TRBD1 or TRBD2 (6 bases each). Germline-derived CDR1 and CDR2 are SGHRS and YFSETQ. The CDR3 has 13 residues. The germline V and J ends were trimmed by 8 bases and 0 bases, with 12 bases remaining between them.

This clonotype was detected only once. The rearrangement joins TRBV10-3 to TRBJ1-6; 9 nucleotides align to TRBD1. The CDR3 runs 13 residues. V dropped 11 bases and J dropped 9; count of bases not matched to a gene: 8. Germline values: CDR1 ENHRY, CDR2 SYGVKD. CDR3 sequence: CAATGTGTSPLHF. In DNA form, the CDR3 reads TGTGCCGCCACCGGGACAGGGACTTCACCCCTCCACTTT.

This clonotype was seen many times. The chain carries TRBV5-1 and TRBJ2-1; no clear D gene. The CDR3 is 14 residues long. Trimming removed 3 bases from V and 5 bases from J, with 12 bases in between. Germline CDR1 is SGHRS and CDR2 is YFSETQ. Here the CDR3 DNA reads TGCGCCAGCAGCTCGCCGGACCGGGACAATGAGCAGTTCTTC. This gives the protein CASSSPDRDNEQFF.

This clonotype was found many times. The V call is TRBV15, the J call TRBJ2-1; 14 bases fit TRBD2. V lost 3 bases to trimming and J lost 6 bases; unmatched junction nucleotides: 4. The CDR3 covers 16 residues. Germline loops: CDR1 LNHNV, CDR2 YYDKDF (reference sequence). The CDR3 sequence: CATSRSGTSGSNEQFF. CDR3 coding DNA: TGTGCCACCAGCAGGTCCGGGACTAGCGGGAGCAATGAGCAGTTCTTC. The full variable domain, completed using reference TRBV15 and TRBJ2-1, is DAMVIQNPRYQVTQFGKPVTLSCSQTLNHNVMYWYQQKSSQAPKLLFHYYDKDFNNEADTPDNFQSRRPNTSFCFLDIRSPGLGDTAMYLCATSRSGTSGSNEQFFGPGTRLTVL.